These T cell receptor beta chains were read from a single sample in a study of cytomegalovirus exposure and HLA in healthy donors. Some clones are missing from TCRdb's copy, which holds only in-frame ones; the method was immunoSEQ multiplex PCR. In the table there are under 150,000 clones, about 68% of which are singletons. Sequenced sample: PBMCs. These receptors originate from a woman between 35 and 50 years old in good health and CMV-seropositive. The CDR3 runs from the conserved cysteine through the conserved F or W. The order of the fields is D gene, V gene, J gene, clone size, CDR3 DNA, CDR3 protein. A D gene is named only where the DNA matches it firmly. Not all rows give a size; the values are once, few, many and, for expanded clones, a class.

>TRBD1|TRBV23-1|TRBJ2-7|NA
TGCGCCAGCGGACTTCAGGACAGGGTTATTTCCTACGAGCAGTACTTC
CASGLQDRVISYEQYF
>TRBD1|TRBV11-2|TRBJ2-2|NA
TGTGCCAGCAGAACGGGACAGGGCGCAAACACCGGGGAGCTGTTTTTT
CASRTGQGANTGELFF
>TRBD2|TRBV5-1|TRBJ2-5|few
TGCGCCAGCAGCCAAAAGCGGGGGGGCCGGGAGACCCAGTACTTC
CASSQKRGGRETQYF
>TRBD2|TRBV5-1|TRBJ2-1|NA
TGCGCCAGCAGTCCGGGACTAGCGATGGTGGATGAGCAGTTCTTC
CASSPGLAMVDEQFF
>TRBD1|TRBV5-1|TRBJ2-5|NA
TGCGCCAGCAAGATTTTAGGACAGGGTGGGGAGACCCAGTACTTC
CASKILGQGGETQYF
>TRBD1|TRBV6-5|TRBJ2-5|NA
TGTGCCAGCAGTGCGACAGGGGATGTGGAGACCCAGTACTTC
CASSATGDVETQYF
>NA|TRBV13|TRBJ2-1|NA
TGTGCCAGCAGCTTTACTAGTAGCTCCTACAATGAGCAGTTCTTC
CASSFTSSSYNEQFF
>NA|TRBV5-1|TRBJ1-3|NA
TGCGCCAGCAGCTTGTCGACAGCCTCTGGAAACACCATATATTTT
CASSLSTASGNTIYF
>TRBD2|TRBV9|TRBJ2-5|NA
TGTGCCAGCAGCGTAAGGCTAGCGGGAGGAGAGACCCAGTACTTC
CASSVRLAGGETQYF
>TRBD1|TRBV4-2|TRBJ1-5|NA
TGTGCCAGCAGCCAAGCCAGGGGGAGCAATCAGCCCCAGCATTTT
CASSQARGSNQPQHF
>NA|TRBV7-9|TRBJ1-5|NA
TGTGCCAGCAGCTTTGGAGCGCAGGGGCCCCAGCATTTT
CASSFGAQGPQHF
>NA|TRBV19|TRBJ2-7|NA
TGTGCCAGTAGTATTCGTTGGGGCCCCTACGAGCAGTACTTC
CASSIRWGPYEQYF
>NA|TRBV29-1|TRBJ2-1|NA
TGCAGCGTTGAAACAGGGTCCTCATTAGTTGAGCAGTTCTTC
CSVETGSSLVEQFF
>NA|TRBV7-9|TRBJ2-7|NA
TGTGCCAGCAGCTTATTCCCAGGTCGCTCCTACGAGCAGTACTTC
CASSLFPGRSYEQYF
>TRBD1|TRBV4-1|TRBJ1-2|NA
TGCGCCAGCAGCCCGAATACAGGGGATAGCTATGGCTACACCTTC
CASSPNTGDSYGYTF
>NA|TRBV6-5|TRBJ2-7|NA
TGTGCCAGCGCCCCCGGGGGTTCCTACGAGCAGTACTTC
CASAPGGSYEQYF
>TRBD2|TRBV30|TRBJ2-7|NA
TGTGCCTGGAGTGTAGCGGGGCTCGAGCAGTACTTC
CAWSVAGLEQYF
>NA|TRBV2|TRBJ1-6|NA
TGTGCCAGCAGGGACAGCTCCTATAATTCACCCCTCCACTTT
CASRDSSYNSPLHF
>TRBD1|TRBV4-2|TRBJ2-1|NA
TGTGCCAGCAGCCCGGGACAGGGAGGTAACAATGAGCAGTTCTTC
CASSPGQGGNNEQFF
>NA|TRBV9|TRBJ2-2|NA
TGTGCCAGCAGCGTAGTTGGCGGCTTAAACACCGGGGAGCTGTTTTTT
CASSVVGGLNTGELFF
>NA|TRBV5-1|TRBJ1-4|NA
TGCGCCAGCAGCTTTTTCGGACAGTCAACTAATGAAAAACTGTTTTTT
CASSFFGQSTNEKLFF
>NA|TRBV30|TRBJ1-5|few
TGTGCCTGGAGTATAACAGGGTTAGATCAGCCCCAGCATTTT
CAWSITGLDQPQHF
>TRBD1|TRBV2|TRBJ1-2|NA
TGTGCCAGCAGACCGGGACAGGGGTTCTATGGCTACACCTTC
CASRPGQGFYGYTF